This T cell receptor (beta chain) was sequenced in a study of T cell responses to AZD1222 COVID-19 vaccine. The study, taken as a whole, reports: Donors in the cohort were predominantly white British and more often female, and clonal diversity was possibly underestimated. All repertoire sampling was performed exclusively after the peak T cell response. Just a handful of AZD1222 recipients tested seropositive at baseline.

Clones were read by immunoSEQ multiplex PCR, and TCRdb kept only the in-frame ones, dropping some. The sample comprises roughly 120,000 clones, more than 75% of which are singletons, and 0.95% to 1.5% rests with the top ten. As for this clone: What it recognizes is unknown.

This clonotype was obtained from an adult in good health. This specimen consisted of peripheral blood, obtained on day 0 of AZD1222 vaccination.

The CDR3: CASSSVKAKRGSDYGYTF. Written as DNA, the CDR3 is TGTGCCAGCAGCTCAGTCAAGGCAAAACGGGGCTCTGACTATGGCTACACCTTC. The gene calls are TRBV11-2 and TRBJ1-2; weak D call: TRBD1 (5 bases). Germline values: CDR1 SGHAT, CDR2 FQNNGV. This CDR3 spans 18 amino acids. The V gene lost 4 bases and the J gene lost 3 bases, with 24 bases spanning the gap.